The entry below gives a single TCR beta chain sequence along with its context. What it binds is unknown. The method was immunoSEQ multiplex PCR; TCRdb's version includes in-frame clones alone and lacks a portion of them. The sample holds 50,000 to 70,000 clones, 70% seen once. This sample is drawn from a study of T cell clones after liver transplantation. Study context: TCRbeta sequencing after a pre-transplant mixed lymphocyte reaction identified graft-donor-reactive clones, later tracked in post-transplant blood. Three of the eight recipients were HCV-positive; the rest had non-autoimmune, non-viral transplant indications. Tolerant meant at least one year fully off immunosuppression without liver enzymes above twice normal.

Per the germline V gene, CDR1 is DFQATT and CDR2 is SNEGSKA (reference sequence). V shed 7 bases and J shed 6 bases, with 10 bases lying between them. The CDR3 consists of 11 residues. Notes on the study in general: Conclusions were preliminary, with small, heterogeneous patient groups.

This material consisted of CD4+ T cells from blood, taken at the approximately 16-month timepoint. J is TRBJ2-1 and V is TRBV20-1; D call uncertain. This TCR came from a human patient who received a liver transplant. Some T cells may have come from the graft donor. The CDR3 DNA reads as TGCAGTGAGAGACTGGGCAATGAGCAGTTCTTC. This encodes CSERLGNEQFF.